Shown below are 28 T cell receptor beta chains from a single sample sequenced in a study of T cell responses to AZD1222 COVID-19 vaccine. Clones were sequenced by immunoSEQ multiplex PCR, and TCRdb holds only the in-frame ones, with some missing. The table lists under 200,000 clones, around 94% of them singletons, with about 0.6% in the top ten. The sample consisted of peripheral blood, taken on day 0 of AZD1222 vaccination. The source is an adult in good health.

The DNA for the CDR3 is TGTGCCAGCAGCGTAGCTCCCGATAGCAATCAGCCCCAGCATTTT. Residues: CASSVAPDSNQPQHF. The chain combines TRBV9 with TRBJ1-5, with no clear D. V was clipped by 0 bases and J by 0 bases, with 7 bases between them. Germline V gives CDR1 SGDLS, CDR2 YYNGEE. This CDR3 has 15 amino acids.

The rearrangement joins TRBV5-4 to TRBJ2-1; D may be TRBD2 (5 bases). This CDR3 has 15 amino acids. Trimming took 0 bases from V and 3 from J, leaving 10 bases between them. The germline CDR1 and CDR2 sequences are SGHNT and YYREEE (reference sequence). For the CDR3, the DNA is TGTGCCAGCAGCTTGGACCGTGGGAGCTACAATGAGCAGTTCTTC. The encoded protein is CASSLDRGSYNEQFF.

CDR3 bases: TGTGCCAGCAGCTTGTGGCTAAATGAGCAGTTCTTC. This gives the protein CASSLWLNEQFF. This rearrangement joins TRBV5-6 to TRBJ2-1; D not certain. V lost 1 base, J lost 7 bases, and 6 bases lay in between. The CDR3 is 12 amino acids. Germline values: CDR1 SGHDT, CDR2 YYEEEE.

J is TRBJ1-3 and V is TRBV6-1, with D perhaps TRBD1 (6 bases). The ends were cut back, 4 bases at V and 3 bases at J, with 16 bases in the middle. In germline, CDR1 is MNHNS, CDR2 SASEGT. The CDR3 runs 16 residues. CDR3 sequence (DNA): TGTGCCAGCAGTGCGGTAGGGGGATTCCGTGGAAACACCATATATTTT. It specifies CASSAVGGFRGNTIYF.

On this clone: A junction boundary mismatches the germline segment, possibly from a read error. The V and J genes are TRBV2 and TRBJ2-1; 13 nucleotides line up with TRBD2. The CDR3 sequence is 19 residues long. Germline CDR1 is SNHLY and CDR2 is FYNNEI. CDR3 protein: CASLTPMTSGRPSHNEQFF. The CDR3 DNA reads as TGTGCCAGTCTCACACCTATGACTAGCGGGAGGCCCTCCCACAATGAGCAGTTCTTC.

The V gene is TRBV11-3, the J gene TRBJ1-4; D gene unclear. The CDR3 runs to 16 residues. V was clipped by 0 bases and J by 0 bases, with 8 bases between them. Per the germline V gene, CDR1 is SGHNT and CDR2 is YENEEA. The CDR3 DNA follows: TGTGCCAGCAGCTTAGATCTCAGTCCAACTAATGAAAAACTGTTTTTT. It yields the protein CASSLDLSPTNEKLFF.

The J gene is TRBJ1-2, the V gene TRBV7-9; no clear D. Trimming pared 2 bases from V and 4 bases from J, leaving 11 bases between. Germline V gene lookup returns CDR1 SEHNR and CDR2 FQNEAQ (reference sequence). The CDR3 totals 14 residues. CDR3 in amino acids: CASSLLSAAYGYTF. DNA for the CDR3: TGTGCCAGCAGCTTATTGTCGGCTGCCTATGGCTACACCTTC.

In nucleotides, the CDR3 is TGTGCCAGCAGCCTCACCGACGGAGGTGAAGCTTTCTTT. It specifies CASSLTDGGEAFF. The V call is TRBV12-3 or TRBV12-4, the J call TRBJ1-1; no clear D. This CDR3 contains 13 residues. V shed 6 bases and J shed 7 bases, with 15 bases lying between them.

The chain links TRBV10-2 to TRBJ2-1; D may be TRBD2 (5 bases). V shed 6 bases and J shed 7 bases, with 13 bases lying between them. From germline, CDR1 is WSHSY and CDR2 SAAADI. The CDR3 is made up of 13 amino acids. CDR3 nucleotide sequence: TGCGCCAGCAGGGGAACCCGGGGAAATGAGCAGTTCTTC. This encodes CASRGTRGNEQFF.

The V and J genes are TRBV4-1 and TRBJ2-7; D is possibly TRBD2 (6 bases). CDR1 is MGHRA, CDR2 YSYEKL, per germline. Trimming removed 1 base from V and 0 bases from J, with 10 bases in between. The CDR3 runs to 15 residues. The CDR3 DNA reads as TGCGCCAGCAGCCAAGGGGACGGGAGCTCCTACGAGCAGTACTTC. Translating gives CASSQGDGSSYEQYF.

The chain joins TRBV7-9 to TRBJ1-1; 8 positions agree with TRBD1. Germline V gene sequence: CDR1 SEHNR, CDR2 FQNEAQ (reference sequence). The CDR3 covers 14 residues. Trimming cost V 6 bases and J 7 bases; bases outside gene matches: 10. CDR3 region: CASSLSGGSGEAFF. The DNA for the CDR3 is TGTGCCAGCAGTCTATCAGGGGGCTCGGGTGAAGCTTTCTTT.

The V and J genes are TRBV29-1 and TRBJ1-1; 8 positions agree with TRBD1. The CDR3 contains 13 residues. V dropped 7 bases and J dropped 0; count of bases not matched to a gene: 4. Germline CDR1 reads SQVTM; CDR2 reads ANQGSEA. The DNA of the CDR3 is TGCAGCGGAGACAGGGGAATGAACACTGAAGCTTTCTTT. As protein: CSGDRGMNTEAFF.

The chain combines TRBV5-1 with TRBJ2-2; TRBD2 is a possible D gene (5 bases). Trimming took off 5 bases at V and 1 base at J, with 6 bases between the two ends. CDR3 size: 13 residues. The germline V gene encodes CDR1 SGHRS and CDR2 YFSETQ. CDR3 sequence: CASSEGNTGELFF. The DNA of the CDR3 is TGCGCCAGCAGTGAGGGGAACACCGGGGAGCTGTTTTTT.

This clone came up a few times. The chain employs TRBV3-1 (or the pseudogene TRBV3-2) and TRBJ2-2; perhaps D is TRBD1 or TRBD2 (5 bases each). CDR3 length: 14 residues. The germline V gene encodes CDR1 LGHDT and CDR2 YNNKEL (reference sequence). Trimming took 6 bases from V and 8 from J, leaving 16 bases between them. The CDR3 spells CASSLGAPGGELFF. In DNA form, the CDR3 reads TGTGCCAGCAGTCTCGGGGCCCCGGGTGGGGAGCTGTTTTTT.

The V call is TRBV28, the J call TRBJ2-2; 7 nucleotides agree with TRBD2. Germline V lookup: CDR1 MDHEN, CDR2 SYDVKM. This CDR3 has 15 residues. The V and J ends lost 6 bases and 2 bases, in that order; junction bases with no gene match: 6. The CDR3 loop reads CASSLGGPNTGELFF. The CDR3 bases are TGTGCCAGCAGCCTGGGAGGGCCCAACACCGGGGAGCTGTTTTTT.

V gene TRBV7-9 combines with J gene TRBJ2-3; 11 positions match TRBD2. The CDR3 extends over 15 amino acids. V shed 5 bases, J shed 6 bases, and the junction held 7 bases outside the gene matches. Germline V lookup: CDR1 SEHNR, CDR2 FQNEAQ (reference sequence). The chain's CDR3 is CASSETSGVPDTQYF. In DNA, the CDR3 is TGTGCCAGCAGCGAGACTAGCGGGGTCCCTGATACGCAGTATTTT.

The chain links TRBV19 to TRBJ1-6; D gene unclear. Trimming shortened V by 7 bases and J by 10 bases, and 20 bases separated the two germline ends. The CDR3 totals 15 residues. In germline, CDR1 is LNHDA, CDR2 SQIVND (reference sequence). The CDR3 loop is CASTPSGFFGSPLHF. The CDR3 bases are TGTGCCAGTACCCCGAGTGGGTTTTTCGGGTCACCCCTCCACTTT.

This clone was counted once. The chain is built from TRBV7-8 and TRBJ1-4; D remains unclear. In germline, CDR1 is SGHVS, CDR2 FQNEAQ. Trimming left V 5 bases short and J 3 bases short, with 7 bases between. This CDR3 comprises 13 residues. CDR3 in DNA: TGTGCCAGCAGCCATCGGTCTAATGAAAAACTGTTTTTT. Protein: CASSHRSNEKLFF.

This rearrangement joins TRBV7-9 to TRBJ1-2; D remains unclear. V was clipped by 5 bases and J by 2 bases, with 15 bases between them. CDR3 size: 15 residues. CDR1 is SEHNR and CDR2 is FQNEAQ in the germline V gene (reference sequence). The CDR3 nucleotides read TGTGCCAGCAGCCCTGGACTCGGCGGCAACTATGGCTACACCTTC. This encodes CASSPGLGGNYGYTF.

CDR3 sequence reads: CASTRSGRAKDTQYF. The CDR3, as DNA: TGTGCCAGTACTCGTAGCGGGAGGGCCAAGGATACGCAGTATTTT. The chain has TRBV19 and TRBJ2-3; 11 nucleotides line up with TRBD2. From germline, CDR1 is LNHDA and CDR2 SQIVND (reference sequence). The CDR3 length is 15 residues. The trim removed 7 bases at V and 6 bases at J, leaving 9 bases unmatched. The whole variable domain, filled in from reference TRBV19 and TRBJ2-3, reads DGGITQSPKYLFRKEGQNVTLSCEQNLNHDAMYWYRQDPGQGLRLIYYSQIVNDFQKGDIAEGYSVSREKKESFPLTVTSAQKNPTAFYLCASTRSGRAKDTQYFGPGTRLTVL.

The DNA of the CDR3 is TGCGCCAGCAGCCAAGGGACTAGCGGGAGGCTTGAGCAGTTCTTC. It encodes CASSQGTSGRLEQFF. This chain joins TRBV4-1 and TRBJ2-1; TRBD2 agrees at 14 bases. Germline CDR1 and CDR2: MGHRA and YSYEKL. The CDR3 extends over 15 amino acids. Unmatched junction bases numbered 2, after V lost 1 base and J lost 9 bases.

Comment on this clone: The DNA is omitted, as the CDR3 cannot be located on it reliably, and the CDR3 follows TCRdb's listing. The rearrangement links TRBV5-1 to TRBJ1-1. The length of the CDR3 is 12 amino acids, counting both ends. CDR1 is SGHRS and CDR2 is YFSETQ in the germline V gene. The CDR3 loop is CASSRVGLGSVF.

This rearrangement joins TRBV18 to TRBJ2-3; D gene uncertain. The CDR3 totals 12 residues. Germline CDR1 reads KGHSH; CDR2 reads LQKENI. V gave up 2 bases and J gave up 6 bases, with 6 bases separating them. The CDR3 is CASSPSGDTQYF. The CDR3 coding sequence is TGTGCCAGCTCACCATCCGGGGATACGCAGTATTTT.

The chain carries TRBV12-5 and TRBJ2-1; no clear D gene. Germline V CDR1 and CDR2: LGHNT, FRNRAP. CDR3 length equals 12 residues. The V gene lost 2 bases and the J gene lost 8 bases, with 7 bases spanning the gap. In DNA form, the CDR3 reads TGTGCTAGTGGTTTGAGCGTCGATGAGCAGTTCTTC. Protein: CASGLSVDEQFF.

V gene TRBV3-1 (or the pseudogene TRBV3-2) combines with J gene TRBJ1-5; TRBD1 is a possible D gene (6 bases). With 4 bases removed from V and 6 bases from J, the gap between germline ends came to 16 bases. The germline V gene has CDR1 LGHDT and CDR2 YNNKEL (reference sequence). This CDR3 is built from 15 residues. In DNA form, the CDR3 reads TGTGCCAGCAGCCCCTCAGGGGCGAGTTCTCAGCCCCAGCATTTT. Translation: CASSPSGASSQPQHF.

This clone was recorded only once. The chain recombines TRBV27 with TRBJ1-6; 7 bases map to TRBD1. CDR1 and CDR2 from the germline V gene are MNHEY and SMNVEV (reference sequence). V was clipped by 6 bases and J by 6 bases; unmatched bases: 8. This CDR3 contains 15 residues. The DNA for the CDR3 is TGTGCCAGCAGACCCGACAGGGCCACTAATTCACCCCTCCACTTT. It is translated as CASRPDRATNSPLHF.

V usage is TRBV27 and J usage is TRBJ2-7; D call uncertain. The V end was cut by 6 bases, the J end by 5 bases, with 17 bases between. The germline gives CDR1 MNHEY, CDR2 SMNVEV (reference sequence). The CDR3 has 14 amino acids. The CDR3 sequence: CASSGSNRRNEQYF. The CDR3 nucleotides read TGTGCCAGCAGCGGGTCAAACAGACGAAACGAGCAGTACTTC.

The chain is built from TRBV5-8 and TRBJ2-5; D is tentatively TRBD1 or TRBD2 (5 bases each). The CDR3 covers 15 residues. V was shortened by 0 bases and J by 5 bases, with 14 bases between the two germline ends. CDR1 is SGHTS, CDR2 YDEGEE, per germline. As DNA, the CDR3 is TGTGCCAGCAGCTTGGGGGACCGACCCGGGGAGACCCAGTACTTC. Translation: CASSLGDRPGETQYF.